This TCR beta chain originates from a study of OX40 agonist ivuxolimab in advanced cancers. Study background: Patients were dosed intravenously with ivuxolimab at 0.01 to 10 mg/kg every 2 weeks.

The germline V gene has CDR1 SQVTM and CDR2 ANQGSEA. V was trimmed by 2 bases and J by 2 bases, leaving 10 bases between them. The CDR3 totals 13 residues. The data were produced by immunoSEQ multiplex PCR, yet TCRdb's version contains in-frame clones alone and is incomplete. The table lists 50,000 to 60,000 clones, about 89% of them singletons. The rearrangement joins TRBV29-1 to TRBJ2-7; tentatively, D is TRBD1 (5 bases). This sequence originates from an adult with an advanced solid tumor such as melanoma, head and neck, liver or kidney cancer. This specimen consisted of CD4+ or CD8+ T cells sorted from blood, obtained in a trial of the OX40 agonist ivuxolimab. The CDR3 protein is CSVEPQGTYEQYF. Written as DNA, the CDR3 is TGCAGCGTTGAACCCCAGGGTACCTACGAGCAGTACTTC.